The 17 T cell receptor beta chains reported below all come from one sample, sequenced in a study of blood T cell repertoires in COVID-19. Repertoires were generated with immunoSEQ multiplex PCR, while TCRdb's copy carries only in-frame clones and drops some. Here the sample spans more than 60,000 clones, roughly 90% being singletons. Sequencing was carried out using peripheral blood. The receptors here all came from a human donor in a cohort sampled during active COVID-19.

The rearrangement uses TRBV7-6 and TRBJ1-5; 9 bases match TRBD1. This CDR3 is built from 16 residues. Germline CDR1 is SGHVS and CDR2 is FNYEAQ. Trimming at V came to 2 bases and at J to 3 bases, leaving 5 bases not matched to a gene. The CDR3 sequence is CASSLFTGGTNQPQHF. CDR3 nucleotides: TGTGCCAGCAGCTTATTTACAGGGGGCACCAATCAGCCCCAGCATTTT. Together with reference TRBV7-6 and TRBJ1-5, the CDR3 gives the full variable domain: GAGVSQSPRYKVTKRGQDVALRCDPISGHVSLYWYRQALGQGPEFLTYFNYEAQQDKSGLPNDRFSAERPEGSISTLTIQRTEQRDSAMYRCASSLFTGGTNQPQHFGDGTRLSIL.

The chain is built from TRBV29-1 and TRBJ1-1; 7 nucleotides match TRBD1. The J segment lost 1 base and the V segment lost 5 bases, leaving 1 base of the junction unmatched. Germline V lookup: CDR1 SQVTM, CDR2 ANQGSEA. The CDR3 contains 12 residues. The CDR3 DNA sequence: TGCAGCGTTAGGACAGGGAACACTGAAGCTTTCTTT. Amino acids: CSVRTGNTEAFF.

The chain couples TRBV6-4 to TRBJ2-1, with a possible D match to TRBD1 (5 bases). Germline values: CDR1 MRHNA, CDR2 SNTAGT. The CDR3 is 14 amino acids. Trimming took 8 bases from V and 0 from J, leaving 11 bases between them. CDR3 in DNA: TGTGCCAGCCAAAGACAGAGCTCCTACAATGAGCAGTTCTTC. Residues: CASQRQSSYNEQFF.

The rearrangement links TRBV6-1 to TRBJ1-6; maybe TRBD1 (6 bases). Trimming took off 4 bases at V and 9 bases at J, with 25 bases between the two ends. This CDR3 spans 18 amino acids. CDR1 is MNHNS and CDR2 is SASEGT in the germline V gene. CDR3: CASSARGTMDGGVSPLHF. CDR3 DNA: TGTGCCAGCAGTGCCAGGGGTACAATGGATGGGGGGGTTTCACCCCTCCACTTT.

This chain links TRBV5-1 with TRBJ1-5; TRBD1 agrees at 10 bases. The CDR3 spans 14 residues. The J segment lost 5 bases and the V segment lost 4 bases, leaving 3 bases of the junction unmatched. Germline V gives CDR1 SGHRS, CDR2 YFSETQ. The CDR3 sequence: CASSTGTGDQPQHF. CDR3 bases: TGCGCCAGCAGCACCGGGACAGGGGATCAGCCCCAGCATTTT.

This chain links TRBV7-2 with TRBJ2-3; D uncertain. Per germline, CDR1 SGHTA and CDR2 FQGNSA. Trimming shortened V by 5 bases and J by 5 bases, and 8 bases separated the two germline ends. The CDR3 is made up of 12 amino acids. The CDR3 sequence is CASSPVRDTQYF. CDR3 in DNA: TGTGCCAGCAGCCCGGTACGAGATACGCAGTATTTT.

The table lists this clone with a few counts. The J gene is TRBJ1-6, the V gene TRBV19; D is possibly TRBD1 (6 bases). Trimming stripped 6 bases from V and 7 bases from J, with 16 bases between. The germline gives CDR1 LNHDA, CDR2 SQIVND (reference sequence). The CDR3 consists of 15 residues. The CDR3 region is CASRDTDRRNSPLHF. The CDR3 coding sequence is TGTGCCAGTAGGGACACCGACAGGAGGAATTCACCCCTCCACTTT. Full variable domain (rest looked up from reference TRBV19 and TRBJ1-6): DGGITQSPKYLFRKEGQNVTLSCEQNLNHDAMYWYRQDPGQGLRLIYYSQIVNDFQKGDIAEGYSVSREKKESFPLTVTSAQKNPTAFYLCASRDTDRRNSPLHFGNGTRLTVT.

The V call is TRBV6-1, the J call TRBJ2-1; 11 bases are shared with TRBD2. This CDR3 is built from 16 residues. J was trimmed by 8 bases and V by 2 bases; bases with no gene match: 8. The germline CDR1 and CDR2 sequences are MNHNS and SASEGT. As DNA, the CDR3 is TGTGCCAGCAGTGAATTAGCTAGCGGGGGGCCTGATGAGCAGTTCTTC. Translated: CASSELASGGPDEQFF.

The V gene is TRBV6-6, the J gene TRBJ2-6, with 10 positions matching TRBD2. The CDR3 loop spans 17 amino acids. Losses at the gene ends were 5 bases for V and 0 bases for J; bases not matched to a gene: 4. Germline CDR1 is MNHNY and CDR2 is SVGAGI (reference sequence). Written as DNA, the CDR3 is TGTGCCAGCAGTCAACTAGCGGGGAGCTCTGGGGCCAACGTCCTGACTTTC. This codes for CASSQLAGSSGANVLTF.

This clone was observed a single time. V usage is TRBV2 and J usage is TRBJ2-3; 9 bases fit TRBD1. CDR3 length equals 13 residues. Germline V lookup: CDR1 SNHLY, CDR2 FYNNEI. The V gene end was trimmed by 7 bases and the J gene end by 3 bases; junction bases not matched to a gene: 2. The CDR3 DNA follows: TGTGCCAGCAAGGGACAGGGAACAGATACGCAGTATTTT. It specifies CASKGQGTDTQYF.

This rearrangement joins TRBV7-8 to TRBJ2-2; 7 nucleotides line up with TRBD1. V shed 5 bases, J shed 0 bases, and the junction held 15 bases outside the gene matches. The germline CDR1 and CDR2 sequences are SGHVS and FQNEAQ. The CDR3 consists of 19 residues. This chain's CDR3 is CASSPRPYRGMTNTGELFF. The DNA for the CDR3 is TGTGCCAGCAGCCCCAGACCATACAGGGGCATGACGAACACCGGGGAGCTGTTTTTT.

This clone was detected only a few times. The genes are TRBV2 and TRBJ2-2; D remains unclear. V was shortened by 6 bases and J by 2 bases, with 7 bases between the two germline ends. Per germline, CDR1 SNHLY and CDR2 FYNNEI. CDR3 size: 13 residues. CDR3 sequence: CASSQDNTGELFF. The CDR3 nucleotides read TGTGCCAGCAGCCAGGATAACACCGGGGAGCTGTTTTTT.

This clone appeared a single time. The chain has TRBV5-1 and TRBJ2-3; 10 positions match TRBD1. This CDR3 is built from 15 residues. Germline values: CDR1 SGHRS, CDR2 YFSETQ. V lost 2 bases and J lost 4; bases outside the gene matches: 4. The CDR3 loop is CASSFGQGVPDTQYF. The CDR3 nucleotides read TGCGCCAGCAGCTTCGGACAGGGGGTTCCAGATACGCAGTATTTT.

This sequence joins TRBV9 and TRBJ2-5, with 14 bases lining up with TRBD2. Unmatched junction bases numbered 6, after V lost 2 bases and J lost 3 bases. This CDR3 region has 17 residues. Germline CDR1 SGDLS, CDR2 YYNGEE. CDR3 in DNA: TGTGCCAGCAGCGTGTCGACTAGCGGGGGGGCCGAAGAGACCCAGTACTTC. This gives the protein CASSVSTSGGAEETQYF.

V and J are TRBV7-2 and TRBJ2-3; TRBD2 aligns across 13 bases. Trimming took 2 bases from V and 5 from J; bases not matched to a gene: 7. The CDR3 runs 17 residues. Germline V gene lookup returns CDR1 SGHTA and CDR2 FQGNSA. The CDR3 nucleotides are TGTGCCAGCAGCTTACGGACTAGCGGGGGAGCGGGAGATACGCAGTATTTT. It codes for CASSLRTSGGAGDTQYF.

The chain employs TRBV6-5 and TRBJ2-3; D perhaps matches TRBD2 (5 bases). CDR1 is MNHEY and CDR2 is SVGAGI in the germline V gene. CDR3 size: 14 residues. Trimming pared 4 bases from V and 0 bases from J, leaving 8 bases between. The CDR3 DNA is TGTGCCAGCAGTTCCATAGCGAGCACAGATACGCAGTATTTT. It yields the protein CASSSIASTDTQYF.

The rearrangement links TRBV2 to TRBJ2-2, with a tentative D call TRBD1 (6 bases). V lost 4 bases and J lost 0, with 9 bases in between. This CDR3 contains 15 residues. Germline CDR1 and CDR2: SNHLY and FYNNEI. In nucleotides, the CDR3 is TGTGCCAGCAGTGTGGACAGACCGAACACCGGGGAGCTGTTTTTT. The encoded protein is CASSVDRPNTGELFF.